What follows is one T cell receptor beta chain and its context. Original processing methods: Counts of nucleated cells, estimated from reference gene primer amplification, were obtained. Repertoires were generated with immunoSEQ multiplex PCR, while TCRdb's copy carries only in-frame clones and drops some. V and J calls and clone size are copied from that table; D and trimming were computed from the DNA. Of some 300,000 clones detected, around nine tenths appear once; the ten largest clones hold roughly 1.3%. This CDR3 has 18 amino acids. Losses at the gene ends were 7 bases for V and 4 bases for J; bases not matched to a gene: 18. Germline V gene lookup returns CDR1 SGHAT and CDR2 FQNNGV. This sample is drawn from a study of blood T cell repertoires in COVID-19. Overall study context: Researchers got acute and convalescent COVID-19 samples from the United States, Italy and Spain. From T cells, B-cell-depleted T cells, or PBMCs came the material, which was cDNA or gDNA.

Sequenced material: peripheral blood. The chain uses TRBV11-2 and TRBJ2-5, with 10 bases lining up with TRBD2. The receptor comes from an older man with acute or convalescent COVID-19. The CDR3 sequence: CASNPIPTLAGVSETQYF. The CDR3 DNA follows: TGTGCCAGCAACCCCATCCCTACCCTAGCGGGAGTCTCAGAGACCCAGTACTTC.